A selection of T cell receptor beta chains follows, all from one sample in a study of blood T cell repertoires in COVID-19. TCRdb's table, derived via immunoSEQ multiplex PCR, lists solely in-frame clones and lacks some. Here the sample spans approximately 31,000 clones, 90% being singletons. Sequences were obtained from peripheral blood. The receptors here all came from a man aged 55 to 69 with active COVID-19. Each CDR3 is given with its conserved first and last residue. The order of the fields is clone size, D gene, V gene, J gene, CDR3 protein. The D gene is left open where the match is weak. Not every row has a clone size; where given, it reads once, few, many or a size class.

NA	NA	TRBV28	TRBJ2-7	CASSSNYEQYF
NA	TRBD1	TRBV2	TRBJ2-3	CASTGQGADTQYF
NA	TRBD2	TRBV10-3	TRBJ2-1	CAISGRAGTYNEQFF
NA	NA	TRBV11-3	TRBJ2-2	CASREQGNTGELFF
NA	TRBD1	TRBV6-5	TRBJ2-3	CASIRDRVGTDTQCF
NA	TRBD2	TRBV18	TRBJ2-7	CASSPPSSGGYEQYF
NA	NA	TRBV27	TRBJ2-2	CASSARQAGELFF
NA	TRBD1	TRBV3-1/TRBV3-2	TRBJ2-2	CASRGQGLTGELFF
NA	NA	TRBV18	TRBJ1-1	CASSDLGGETEAFF
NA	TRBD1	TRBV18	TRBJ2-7	CASSGRQGATYHEQYF
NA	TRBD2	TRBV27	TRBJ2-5	CASSQSGLASETQYF
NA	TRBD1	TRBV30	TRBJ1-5	CAWSRTGGNQPQHF
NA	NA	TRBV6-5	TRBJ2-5	CASRSTGRETQYF
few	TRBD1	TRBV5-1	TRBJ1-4	CASSSQGAEKLFF